This TCR beta chain is from a study of radiation and T cells in renal cell carcinoma. Findings and limits, study-wide: In nephrectomy-only tumors, top 100 clonotypes averaged roughly 43%, versus approximately 50% irradiated.

Per germline, CDR1 SGHRS and CDR2 YFSETQ. V lost 6 bases and J lost 3, with 19 bases in between. This CDR3 contains 15 residues. Treatment indicated: treatment-naive control, cytoreductive nephrectomy. Controls were unirradiated tumors from treatment-naive cytoreductive nephrectomy patients. Control tumor donors were several females and ten to twelve males, median age about 60 years. Method: immunoSEQ multiplex PCR; TCRdb's copy keeps in-frame clones and lacks some. The data contain roughly 14,000 clones, about three fifths of them singletons. Notes on this clone: Its target is not known.

Sequencing used tumor tissue, obtained from a patient whose treatment was nephrectomy without radiotherapy. The chain is built from TRBV5-1 and TRBJ2-7; D unclear. The clonotype was recovered from a man in his 60s with renal cell carcinoma. CDR3 DNA: TGCGCCAGCACCCTGGACCCCTCCACGATCTACGAGCAGTACTTC. Translating it yields CASTLDPSTIYEQYF.